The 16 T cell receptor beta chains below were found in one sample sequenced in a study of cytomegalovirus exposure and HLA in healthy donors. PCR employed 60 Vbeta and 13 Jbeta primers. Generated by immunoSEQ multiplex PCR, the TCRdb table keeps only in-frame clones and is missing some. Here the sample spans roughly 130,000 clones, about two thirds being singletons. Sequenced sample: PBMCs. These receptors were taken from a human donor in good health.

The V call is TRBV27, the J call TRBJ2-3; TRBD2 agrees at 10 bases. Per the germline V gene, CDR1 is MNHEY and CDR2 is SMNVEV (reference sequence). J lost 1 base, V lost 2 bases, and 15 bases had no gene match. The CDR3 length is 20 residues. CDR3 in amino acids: CASSLGLAGAQWGGTDTQYF. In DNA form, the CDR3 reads TGTGCCAGCAGTTTAGGGCTAGCGGGAGCCCAGTGGGGTGGCACAGATACGCAGTATTTT.

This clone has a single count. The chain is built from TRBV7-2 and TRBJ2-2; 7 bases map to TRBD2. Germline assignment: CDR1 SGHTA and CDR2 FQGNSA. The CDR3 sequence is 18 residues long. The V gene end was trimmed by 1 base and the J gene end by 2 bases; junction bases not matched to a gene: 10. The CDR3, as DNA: TGTGCCAGCAGCTTAGTTCCGCAGCTAGCGGCAAACACCGGGGAGCTGTTTTTT. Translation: CASSLVPQLAANTGELFF.

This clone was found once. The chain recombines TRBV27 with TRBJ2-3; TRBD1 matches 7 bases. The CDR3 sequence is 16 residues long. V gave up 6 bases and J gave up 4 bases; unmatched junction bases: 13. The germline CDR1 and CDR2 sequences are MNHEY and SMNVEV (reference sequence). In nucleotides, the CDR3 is TGTGCCAGCAGAGACAGGGTAGGGGGTCCGGCAGATACGCAGTATTTT. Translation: CASRDRVGGPADTQYF.

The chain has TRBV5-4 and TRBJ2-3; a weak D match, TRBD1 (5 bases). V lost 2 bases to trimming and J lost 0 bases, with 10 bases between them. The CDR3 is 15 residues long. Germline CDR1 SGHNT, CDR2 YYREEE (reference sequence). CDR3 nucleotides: TGTGCCAGCAGCTTTGGTCAGGGAAGCACAGATACGCAGTATTTT. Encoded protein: CASSFGQGSTDTQYF.

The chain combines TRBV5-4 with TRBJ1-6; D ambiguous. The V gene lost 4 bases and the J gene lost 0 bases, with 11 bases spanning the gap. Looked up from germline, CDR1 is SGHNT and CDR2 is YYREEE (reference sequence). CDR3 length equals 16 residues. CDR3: CASSRAGGSYNSPLHF. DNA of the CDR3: TGTGCCAGCAGCAGGGCCGGAGGCTCCTATAATTCACCCCTCCACTTT.

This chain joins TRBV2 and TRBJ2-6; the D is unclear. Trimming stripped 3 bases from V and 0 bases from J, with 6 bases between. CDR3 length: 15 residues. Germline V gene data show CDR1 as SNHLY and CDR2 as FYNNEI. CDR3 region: CASSDWSSGANVLTF. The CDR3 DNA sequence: TGTGCCAGCAGTGATTGGAGCTCTGGGGCCAACGTCCTGACTTTC.

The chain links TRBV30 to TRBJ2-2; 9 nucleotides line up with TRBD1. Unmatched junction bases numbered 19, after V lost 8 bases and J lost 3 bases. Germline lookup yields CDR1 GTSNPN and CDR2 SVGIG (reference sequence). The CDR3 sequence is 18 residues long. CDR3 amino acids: CATHTGTGYYQDTGELFF. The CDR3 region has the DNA TGTGCCACGCACACCGGGACAGGGTACTATCAAGACACCGGGGAGCTGTTTTTT.

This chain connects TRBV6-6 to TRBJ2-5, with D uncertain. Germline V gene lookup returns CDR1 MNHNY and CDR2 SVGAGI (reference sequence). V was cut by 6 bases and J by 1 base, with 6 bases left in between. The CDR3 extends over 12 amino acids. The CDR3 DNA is TGTGCCAGCAGCCTCAGCCAAGAGACCCAGTACTTC. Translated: CASSLSQETQYF.

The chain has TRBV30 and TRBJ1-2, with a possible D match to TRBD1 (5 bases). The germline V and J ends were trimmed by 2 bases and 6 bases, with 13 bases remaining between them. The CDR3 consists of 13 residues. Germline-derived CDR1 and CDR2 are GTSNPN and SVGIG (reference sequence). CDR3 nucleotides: TGTGCCTGGAGTACAAGGGGTGGCGATGGCTACACCTTC. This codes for CAWSTRGGDGYTF. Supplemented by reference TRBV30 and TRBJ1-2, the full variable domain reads SQTIHQWPATLVQPVGSPLSLECTVEGTSNPNLYWYRQAAGRGLQLLFYSVGIGQISSEVPQNLSASRPQDRQFILSSKKLLLSDSGFYLCAWSTRGGDGYTFGSGTRLTVV.

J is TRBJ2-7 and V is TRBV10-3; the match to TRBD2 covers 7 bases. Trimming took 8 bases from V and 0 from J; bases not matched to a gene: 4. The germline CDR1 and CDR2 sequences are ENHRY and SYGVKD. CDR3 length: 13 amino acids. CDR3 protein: CAIGGGGSYEQYF. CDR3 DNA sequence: TGTGCCATCGGGGGGGGAGGCTCCTACGAGCAGTACTTC.

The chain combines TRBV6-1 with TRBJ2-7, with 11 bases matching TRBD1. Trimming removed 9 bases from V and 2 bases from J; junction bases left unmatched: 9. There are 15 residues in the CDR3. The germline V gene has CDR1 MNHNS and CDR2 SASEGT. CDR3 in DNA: TGTGCCAGTAAAACTGGGACAGGGGGAACCTACGAGCAGTACTTC. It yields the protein CASKTGTGGTYEQYF.

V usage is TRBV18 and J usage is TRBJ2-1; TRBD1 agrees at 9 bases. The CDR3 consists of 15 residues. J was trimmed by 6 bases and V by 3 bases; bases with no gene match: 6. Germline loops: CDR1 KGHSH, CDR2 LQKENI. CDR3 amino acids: CASSPRDRVTNEQFF. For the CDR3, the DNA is TGTGCCAGCTCACCCCGGGACAGGGTAACCAATGAGCAGTTCTTC.

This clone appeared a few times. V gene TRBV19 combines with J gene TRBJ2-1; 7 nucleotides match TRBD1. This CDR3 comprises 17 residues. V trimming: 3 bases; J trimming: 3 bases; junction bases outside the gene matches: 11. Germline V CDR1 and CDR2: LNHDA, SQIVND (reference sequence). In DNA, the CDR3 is TGTGCCAGTAGTATTAAAGGAAGAAGACAGGGCTACAATGAGCAGTTCTTC. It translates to CASSIKGRRQGYNEQFF.

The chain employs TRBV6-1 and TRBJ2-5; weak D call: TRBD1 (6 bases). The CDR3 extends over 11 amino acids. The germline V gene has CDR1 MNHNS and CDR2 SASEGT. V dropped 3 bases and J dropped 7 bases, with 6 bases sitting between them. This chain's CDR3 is CASSDRGTQYF. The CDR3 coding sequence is TGTGCCAGCAGTGACAGGGGGACCCAGTACTTC.

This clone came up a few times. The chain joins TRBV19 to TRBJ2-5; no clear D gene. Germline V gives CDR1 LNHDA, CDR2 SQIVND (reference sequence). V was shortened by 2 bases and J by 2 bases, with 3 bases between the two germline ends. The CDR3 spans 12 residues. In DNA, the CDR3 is TGTGCCAGTAGTATAACACAAGAGACCCAGTACTTC. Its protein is CASSITQETQYF.

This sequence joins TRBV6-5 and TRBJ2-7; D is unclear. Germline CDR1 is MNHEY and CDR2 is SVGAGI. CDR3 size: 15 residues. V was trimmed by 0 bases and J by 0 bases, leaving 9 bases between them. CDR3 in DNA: TGTGCCAGCAGTTACTCTCGACACATCTCCTACGAGCAGTACTTC. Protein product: CASSYSRHISYEQYF.